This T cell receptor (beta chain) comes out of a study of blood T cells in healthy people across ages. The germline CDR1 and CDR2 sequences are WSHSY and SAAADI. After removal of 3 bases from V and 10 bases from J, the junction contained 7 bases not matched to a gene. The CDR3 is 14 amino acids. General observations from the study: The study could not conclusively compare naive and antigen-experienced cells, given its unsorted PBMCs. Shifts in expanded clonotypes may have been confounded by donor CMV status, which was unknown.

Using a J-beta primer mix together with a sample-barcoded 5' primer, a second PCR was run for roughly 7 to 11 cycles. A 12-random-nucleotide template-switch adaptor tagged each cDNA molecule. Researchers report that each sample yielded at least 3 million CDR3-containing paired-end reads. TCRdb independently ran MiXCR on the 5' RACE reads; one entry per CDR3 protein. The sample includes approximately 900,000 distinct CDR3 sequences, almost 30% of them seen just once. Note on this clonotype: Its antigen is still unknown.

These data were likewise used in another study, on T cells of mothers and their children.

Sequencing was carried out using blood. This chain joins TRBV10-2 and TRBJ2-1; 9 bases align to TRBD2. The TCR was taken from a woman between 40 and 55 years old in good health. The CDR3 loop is CASSDGSGGLEQFF. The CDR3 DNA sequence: TGCGCCAGCAGTGATGGTAGCGGGGGTTTAGAGCAGTTCTTC.